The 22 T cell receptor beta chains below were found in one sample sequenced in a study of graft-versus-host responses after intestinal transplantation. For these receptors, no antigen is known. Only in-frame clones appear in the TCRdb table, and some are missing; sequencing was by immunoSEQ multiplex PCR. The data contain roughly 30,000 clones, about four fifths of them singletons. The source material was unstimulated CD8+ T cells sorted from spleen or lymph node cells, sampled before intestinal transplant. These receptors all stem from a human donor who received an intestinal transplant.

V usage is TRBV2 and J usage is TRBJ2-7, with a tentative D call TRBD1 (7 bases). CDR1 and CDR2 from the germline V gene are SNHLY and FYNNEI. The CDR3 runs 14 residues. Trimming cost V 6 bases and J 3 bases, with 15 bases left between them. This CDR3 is CASREGQSHYEQYF. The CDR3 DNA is TGTGCCAGCAGGGAGGGACAGAGTCACTACGAGCAGTACTTC.

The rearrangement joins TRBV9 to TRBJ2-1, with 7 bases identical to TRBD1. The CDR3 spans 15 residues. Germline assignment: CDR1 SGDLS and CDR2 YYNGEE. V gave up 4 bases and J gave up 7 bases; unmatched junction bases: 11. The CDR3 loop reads CASSIRTGTRNEQFF. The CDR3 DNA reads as TGTGCCAGCAGCATAAGGACAGGAACAAGGAATGAGCAGTTCTTC.

Here the CDR3 DNA reads TGTGCCAGCAGCCCGAGACTAGCGGGAGCTCGGTACAATGAGCAGTTCTTC. It is translated as CASSPRLAGARYNEQFF. The gene calls are TRBV7-4 and TRBJ2-1; TRBD2 matches at 12 bases. Germline V gene lookup returns CDR1 SGHVT and CDR2 SQSDAQ. CDR3 length: 17 amino acids. The J segment lost 4 bases and the V segment lost 5 bases, leaving 9 bases of the junction unmatched.

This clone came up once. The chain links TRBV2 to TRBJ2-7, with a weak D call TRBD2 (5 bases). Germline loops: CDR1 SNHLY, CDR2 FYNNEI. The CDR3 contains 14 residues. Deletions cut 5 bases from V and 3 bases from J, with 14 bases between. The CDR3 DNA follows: TGTGCCAGCAGTCAGGAGAAGCGGAGCTACGAGCAGTACTTC. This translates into CASSQEKRSYEQYF.

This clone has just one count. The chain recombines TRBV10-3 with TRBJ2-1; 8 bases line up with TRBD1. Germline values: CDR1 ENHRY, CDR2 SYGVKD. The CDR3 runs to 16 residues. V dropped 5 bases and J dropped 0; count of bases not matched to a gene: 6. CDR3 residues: CAISRQGTISYNEQFF. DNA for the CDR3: TGTGCCATCAGTAGACAGGGGACCATCTCCTACAATGAGCAGTTCTTC.

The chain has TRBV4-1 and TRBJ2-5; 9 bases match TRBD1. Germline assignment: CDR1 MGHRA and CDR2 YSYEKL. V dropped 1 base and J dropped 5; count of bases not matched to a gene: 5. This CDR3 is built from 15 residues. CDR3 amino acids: CASSQGDREFETQYF. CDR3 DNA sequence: TGCGCCAGCAGCCAAGGGGACAGGGAATTCGAGACCCAGTACTTC.

The CDR3 region has the DNA TGTGCCAGCAGTGAATGGGACAGGGTAGGGGAGACCCAGTACTTC. Its translation: CASSEWDRVGETQYF. The V call is TRBV6-1, the J call TRBJ2-5; 9 bases map to TRBD1. This CDR3 region has 15 residues. V shed 2 bases and J 5 bases; nucleotides not matched to a gene: 6. From germline, CDR1 is MNHNS and CDR2 SASEGT.

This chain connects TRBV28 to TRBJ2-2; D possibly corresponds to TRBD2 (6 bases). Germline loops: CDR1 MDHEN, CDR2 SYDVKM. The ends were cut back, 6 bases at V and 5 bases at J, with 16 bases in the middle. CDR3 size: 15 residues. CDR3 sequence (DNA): TGTGCCAGCAGCCCCAGGAGGGGTGGGACCGGGGAGCTGTTTTTT. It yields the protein CASSPRRGGTGELFF.

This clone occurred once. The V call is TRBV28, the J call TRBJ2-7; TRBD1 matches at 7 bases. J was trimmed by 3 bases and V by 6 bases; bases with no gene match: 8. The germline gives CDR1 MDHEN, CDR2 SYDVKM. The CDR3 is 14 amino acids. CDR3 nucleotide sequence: TGTGCCAGCAGAGTTTCGGACAGGAACTACGAGCAGTACTTC. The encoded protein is CASRVSDRNYEQYF.

The chain's CDR3 is CASSLTGVTDQPQHF. The DNA for the CDR3 is TGTGCCAGCAGTTTAACAGGGGTAACTGATCAGCCCCAGCATTTT. The V gene is TRBV28, the J gene TRBJ1-5, with 7 bases aligning to TRBD1. Trimming took 2 bases from V and 5 from J; bases not matched to a gene: 6. The germline gives CDR1 MDHEN, CDR2 SYDVKM. The CDR3 sequence is 15 residues long.

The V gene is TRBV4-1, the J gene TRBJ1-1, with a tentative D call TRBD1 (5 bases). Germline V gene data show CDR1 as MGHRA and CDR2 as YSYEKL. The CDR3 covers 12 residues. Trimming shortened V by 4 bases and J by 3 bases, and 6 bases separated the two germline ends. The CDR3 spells CASSPGYTEAFF. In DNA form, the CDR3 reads TGCGCCAGCAGCCCAGGGTACACTGAAGCTTTCTTT.

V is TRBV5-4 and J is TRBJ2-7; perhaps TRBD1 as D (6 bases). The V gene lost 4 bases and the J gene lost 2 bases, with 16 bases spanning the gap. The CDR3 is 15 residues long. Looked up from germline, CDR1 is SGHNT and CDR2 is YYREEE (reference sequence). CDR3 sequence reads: CASSPKRGSAYEQYF. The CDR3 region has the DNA TGTGCCAGCAGCCCTAAGAGGGGGTCGGCCTACGAGCAGTACTTC.

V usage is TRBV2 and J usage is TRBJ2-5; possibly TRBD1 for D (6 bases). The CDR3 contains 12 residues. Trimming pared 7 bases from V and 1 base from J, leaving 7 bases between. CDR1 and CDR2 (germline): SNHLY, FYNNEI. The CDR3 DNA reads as TGTGCCAGCAACAGGGCCCAAGAGACCCAGTACTTC. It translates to CASNRAQETQYF.

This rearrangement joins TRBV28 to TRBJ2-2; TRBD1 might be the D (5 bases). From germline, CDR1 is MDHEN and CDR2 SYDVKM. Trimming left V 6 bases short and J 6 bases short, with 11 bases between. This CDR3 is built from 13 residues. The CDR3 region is CASSYRGSGELFF. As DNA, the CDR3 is TGTGCCAGCAGCTATAGGGGTTCCGGGGAGCTGTTTTTT.

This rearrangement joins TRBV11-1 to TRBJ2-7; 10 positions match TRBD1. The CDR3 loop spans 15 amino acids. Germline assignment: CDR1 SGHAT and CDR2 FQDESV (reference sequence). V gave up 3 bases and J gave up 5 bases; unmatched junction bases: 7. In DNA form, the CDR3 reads TGTGCCAGCAGCTTGCTTGACAGGGGGCTCCACGAGCAGTACTTC. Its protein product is CASSLLDRGLHEQYF.

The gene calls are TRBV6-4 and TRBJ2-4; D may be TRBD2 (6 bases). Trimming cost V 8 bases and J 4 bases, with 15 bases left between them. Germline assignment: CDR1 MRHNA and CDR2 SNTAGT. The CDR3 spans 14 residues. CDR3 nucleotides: TGTGCCAGCCATATTGAAGGAGGGAAAAACATTCAGTACTTC. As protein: CASHIEGGKNIQYF.

The CDR3 region is CASSNQFPDWDEQFF. The CDR3 coding sequence is TGTGCCAGCAGCAACCAATTCCCAGACTGGGATGAGCAGTTCTTC. The J gene is TRBJ2-1, the V gene TRBV5-6, with D hard to call. The V end lost 4 bases, the J end lost 8 bases, and 19 bases lay between the germline ends. The CDR3 covers 15 residues. Germline V lookup: CDR1 SGHDT, CDR2 YYEEEE.

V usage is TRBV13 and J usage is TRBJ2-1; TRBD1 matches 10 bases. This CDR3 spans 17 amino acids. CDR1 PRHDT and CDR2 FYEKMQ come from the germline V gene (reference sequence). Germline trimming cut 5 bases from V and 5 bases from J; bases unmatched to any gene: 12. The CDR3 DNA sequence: TGTGCCAGCAGCGTAGACCTGGGACAGGGGCCTAACAATGAGCAGTTCTTC. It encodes CASSVDLGQGPNNEQFF.

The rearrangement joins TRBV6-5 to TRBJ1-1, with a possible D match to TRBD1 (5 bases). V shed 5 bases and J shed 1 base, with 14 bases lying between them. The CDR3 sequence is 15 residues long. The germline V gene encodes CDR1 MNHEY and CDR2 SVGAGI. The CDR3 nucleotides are TGTGCCAGCAGTCCTCCGAGGACACAGAACACTGAAGCTTTCTTT. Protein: CASSPPRTQNTEAFF.

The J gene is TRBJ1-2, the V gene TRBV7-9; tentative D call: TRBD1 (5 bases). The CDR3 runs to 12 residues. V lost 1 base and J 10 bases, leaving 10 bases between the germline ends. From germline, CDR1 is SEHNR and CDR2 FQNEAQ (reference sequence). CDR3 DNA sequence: TGTGCCAGCAGCTTAGGACAGCCCGTCTACACCTTC. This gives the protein CASSLGQPVYTF.

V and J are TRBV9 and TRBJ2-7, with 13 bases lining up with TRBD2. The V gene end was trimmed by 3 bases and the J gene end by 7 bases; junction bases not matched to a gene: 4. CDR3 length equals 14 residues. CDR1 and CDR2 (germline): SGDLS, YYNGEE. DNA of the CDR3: TGTGCCAGCAGCGCCGGGACTAGCGGGGCAGAGCAGTACTTC. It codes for CASSAGTSGAEQYF.

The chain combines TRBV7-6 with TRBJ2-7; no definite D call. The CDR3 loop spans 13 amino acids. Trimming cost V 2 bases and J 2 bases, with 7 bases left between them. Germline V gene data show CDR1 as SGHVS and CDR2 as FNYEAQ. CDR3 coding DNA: TGTGCCAGCAGCTTACAGTCAGCCTACGAGCAGTACTTC. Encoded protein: CASSLQSAYEQYF.